One sample yielded the 11 T cell receptor beta chains listed below, sequenced in a study of blood T cell repertoires in COVID-19. Method: immunoSEQ multiplex PCR; TCRdb's copy keeps in-frame clones and lacks some. Of 100,000 to 150,000 clones listed, 85% to 90% were seen once; the top ten hold less than 3.5%. The source material was peripheral blood. All receptors come from a woman of 80 years or more with COVID-19, enrolled during active disease.

The rearrangement links TRBV5-8 to TRBJ1-6; D is ambiguous. The CDR3 consists of 11 residues. Trimming took 4 bases from V and 6 from J, leaving 2 bases between them. Germline V lookup: CDR1 SGHTS, CDR2 YDEGEE. The CDR3 region has the DNA TGTGCCAGCAGCCTTAATTCACCCCTCCACTTT. Encoded protein: CASSLNSPLHF.

The genes are TRBV10-3 and TRBJ2-7, with D possibly being TRBD1 (5 bases). Germline V gene sequence: CDR1 ENHRY, CDR2 SYGVKD. The CDR3 sequence is 13 residues long. Trimming removed 7 bases at V and 5 bases at J, with 15 bases between. CDR3 in DNA: TGTGCCATCAAGACAGAAGCCCTTAACGAGCAGTACTTC. It specifies CAIKTEALNEQYF.

The V gene is TRBV28, the J gene TRBJ1-1, with a possible D match to TRBD1 (5 bases). The length of the CDR3 is 13 residues. Germline V gene sequence: CDR1 MDHEN, CDR2 SYDVKM. V was shortened by 4 bases and J by 0 bases, with 6 bases between the two germline ends. CDR3 sequence: CASSSGMNTEAFF. In nucleotides, the CDR3 is TGTGCCAGCAGTTCAGGGATGAACACTGAAGCTTTCTTT.

The rearrangement uses TRBV11-2 and TRBJ2-7, with D perhaps TRBD2 (5 bases). Germline values: CDR1 SGHAT, CDR2 FQNNGV. Trimming left V 5 bases short and J 7 bases short, with 9 bases between. CDR3 size: 11 residues. CDR3 sequence (DNA): TGTGCCAGCAGCCCCGCGGGTGAGCAGTACTTC. This translates into CASSPAGEQYF.

The chain has TRBV10-2 and TRBJ2-7; D ambiguous. The CDR3 totals 12 residues. Germline V lookup: CDR1 WSHSY, CDR2 SAAADI. V was trimmed by 2 bases and J by 6 bases, leaving 8 bases between them. Here the CDR3 DNA reads TGCGCCAGCAGTGAGCTCTCGCGCGAGCAGTACTTC. Translation gives CASSELSREQYF.

The chain is built from TRBV4-3 and TRBJ2-3; D possibly corresponds to TRBD2 (5 bases). The CDR3 is 16 amino acids. V gave up 0 bases and J gave up 4 bases, with 14 bases separating them. Germline-derived CDR1 and CDR2 are LGHNA and YSLEER. CDR3 sequence: CASSQDRASNADTQYF. The CDR3 coding sequence is TGCGCCAGCAGCCAAGATCGGGCTAGCAATGCAGATACGCAGTATTTT.

This sequence joins TRBV5-1 and TRBJ2-5; weak D call: TRBD2 (6 bases). Germline V gene sequence: CDR1 SGHRS, CDR2 YFSETQ. V lost 3 bases and J 5 bases, leaving 14 bases between the germline ends. CDR3 length: 14 amino acids. CDR3 region: CASSWGELGETQYF. DNA for the CDR3: TGCGCCAGCAGCTGGGGGGAATTAGGGGAGACCCAGTACTTC.

The chain combines TRBV12-5 with TRBJ2-3, with 8 positions matching TRBD2. Per the germline V gene, CDR1 is LGHNT and CDR2 is FRNRAP. The CDR3 totals 14 residues. Unmatched junction bases numbered 6, after V lost 4 bases and J lost 6 bases. The CDR3 spells CASGSTAGGDTQYF. The CDR3 DNA reads as TGTGCTAGTGGTTCGACGGCGGGGGGCGATACGCAGTATTTT.

The chain employs TRBV6-5 and TRBJ1-4; D not resolved. The V end was cut by 2 bases, the J end by 2 bases, with 6 bases between. The CDR3 is 14 residues long. Germline assignment: CDR1 MNHEY and CDR2 SVGAGI. DNA of the CDR3: TGTGCCAGCAGTTACCCTCAGACTAATGAAAAACTGTTTTTT. Residues: CASSYPQTNEKLFF.

The V gene is TRBV11-2, the J gene TRBJ2-5; D may be TRBD1 (6 bases). V lost 7 bases and J lost 5, with 17 bases in between. Germline values: CDR1 SGHAT, CDR2 FQNNGV. The CDR3 has 14 residues. The CDR3 DNA sequence: TGTGCCAGCACCTTGGTACAGGGCAGGGAGACCCAGTACTTC. This codes for CASTLVQGRETQYF. Full variable domain (missing parts from reference TRBV11-2 and TRBJ2-5): EAGVAQSPRYKIIEKRQSVAFWCNPISGHATLYWYQQILGQGPKLLIQFQNNGVVDDSQLPKDRFSAERLKGVDSTLKIQPAKLEDSAVYLCASTLVQGRETQYFGPGTRLLVL.

J is TRBJ2-5 and V is TRBV28; 10 nucleotides agree with TRBD2. CDR1 and CDR2 from the germline V gene are MDHEN and SYDVKM. Unmatched junction bases numbered 7, after V lost 1 base and J lost 5 bases. This CDR3 comprises 16 residues. The CDR3 is CASSLFLAGVSETQYF. DNA of the CDR3: TGTGCCAGCAGTTTATTTCTAGCGGGAGTGAGTGAGACCCAGTACTTC. Combining the CDR3 with reference TRBV28 and TRBJ2-5 gives the whole variable domain DVKVTQSSRYLVKRTGEKVFLECVQDMDHENMFWYRQDPGLGLRLIYFSYDVKMKEKGDIPEGYSVSREKKERFSLILESASTNQTSMYLCASSLFLAGVSETQYFGPGTRLLVL.